The TCR beta chain described here comes from a study of post-analysis software for immune sequencing data (dated by TCRdb to about 2015). Looking at the study overall: Relapsing-remitting, secondary progressive and progressive-relapsing multiple sclerosis were recorded as disease courses, and subtype annotation was lacking for some patients. The patient repertoires were compared against roughly 12 previously published healthy control repertoires obtained from donors aged 6 to 25 years. A subset of samples was prepared in parallel using single-end sample barcoding, then pooled and co-amplified after Illumina adapter ligation. Overall study outcomes, separate from this receptor: Significantly lower normalized Chao1 diversity was found in multiple sclerosis patients than in controls, suggesting substantial peripheral T-cell clonal expansion. Strong co-clustering of samples prepared in the same batch was shown by direct clustering with F measure, prompting a batch-effect correction. Significantly higher frequencies in patients than in controls were found for roughly 5 TRBV segments, including TRBV5-6, TRBV5-1 and TRBV20-1. The multiple sclerosis patient group was slightly younger than the control group.

This clonotype was seen a handful of times. Which antigen it targets is not known. No per-base quality is available; no much larger clone lies one base away. The CDR3 spans 16 residues, from the cysteine through the phenylalanine. The DNA shown is the 48-base CDR3, in frame from base 1. Deletion took 8 bases off V and 5 bases off J, with a span of 22 bases between the germline ends. TCR beta repertoires were profiled from peripheral blood of roughly 13 young patients with multiple sclerosis to demonstrate the VDJtools post-analysis software. The patients with multiple sclerosis were children and adolescents between roughly 6 and 15 years of age. Receptor libraries were prepared by PCR. Reads for this sample came from an Illumina HiSeq 2500. To reduce PCR and sequencing biases, unique molecular identifiers were incorporated into the TCR beta cDNA libraries. About 500,000 cDNA molecules were obtained per 1 to 10 million input T cells, so each molecule approximated one T cell. Patient libraries were prepared and sequenced with the same protocol used for the earlier healthy control dataset. Samples belonging to the same batch were prepared together, multiplexed and sequenced on a shared HiSeq lane. The paper's data handling went like this. Raw barcoded reads were processed with MIGEC, and single-read molecular identifier groups were discarded before consensus assembly and CDR3 extraction. Clonotype tables were post-analysed with VDJtools, normalizing diversity by down-sampling all datasets to the smallest sample size. Repertoire overlap clustering matched CDR3 amino acid but not nucleotide sequences to correct batch-related cross-sample contamination. Using fastp trimming at Q25 and MiXCR clonotype assembly, TCRdb reanalyzed the public sequencing data and kept in-frame beta chains. Identical CDR3 protein sequences are pooled into one entry, listed with their most common genes and DNA. TCRdb's processing, not the study's, gives the V and J calls here. Counted in this sample were roughly 800,000 distinct CDR3 sequences; roughly 27% of them appeared once. The ten most abundant clones make up under 0.7% of the sample.

This sequence originates from a girl aged 10 to 17 with multiple sclerosis. The sequenced material came from blood. The rearrangement joined TRBV12-3 or TRBV12-4 to TRBJ1-5; tentative D gene TRBD1, with 6 bases matching. Read as DNA, the sequence is TGTGCCAGCGGGACTACTCGTGGGGGGCTCGATCAGCCCCAGCATTTT. This sequence encodes CASGTTRGGLDQPQHF.